The rows below give T cell receptor beta chains drawn from one sample of a study of T cells after yellow fever vaccination. TCRdb recomputed calls from the 5' RACE reads with MiXCR, one row per CDR3 protein. The repertoire holds around 150,000 distinct CDR3 sequences, with more than 5.5% as singletons. Sequencing used CD4+ T cells sorted from PBMCs, obtained about 5 days after the first yellow fever vaccination. The receptors shown here come from a man aged 18-30 years who received the YFV17D yellow fever vaccine. Both conserved end residues are part of each CDR3. Each record gives: V gene, D gene, J gene, clone size, CDR3 protein, CDR3 DNA. The D gene is left open where the match is weak. Not all rows give a size; the values are once, few, many and, for expanded clones, a class.

>TRBV2|.|TRBJ1-1|many
CASTRPSSGTEAFF
TGTGCCAGCACTCGACCGAGCTCGGGGACTGAAGCTTTCTTT
>TRBV10-3|TRBD1|TRBJ1-5|.
CAISAQGTGGSYSNQPQHF
TGTGCCATCAGCGCCCAGGGGACAGGGGGATCCTATAGCAATCAGCCCCAGCATTTT
>TRBV25-1|TRBD2|TRBJ2-2|.
CASSETSGANTGELFF
TGTGCCAGCAGTGAGACTAGCGGGGCGAACACCGGGGAGCTGTTTTTT
>TRBV11-2|TRBD1|TRBJ2-7|many
CASSLGATGAGHEQYF
TGTGCCAGCAGCTTAGGGGCGACAGGGGCCGGCCACGAGCAGTACTTC
>TRBV9|.|TRBJ1-4|many
CASSAGSGAGDYEKLFF
TGTGCCAGCAGCGCCGGGAGCGGGGCAGGGGACTACGAAAAACTGTTTTTT
>TRBV7-8|.|TRBJ1-3|many
CASSLVGGSSGNTIYF
TGTGCCAGCAGCCTTGTGGGCGGGAGCTCTGGAAACACCATATATTTT
>TRBV20-1|.|TRBJ2-2|.
CSAVSSNTGELFF
TGCAGTGCCGTCTCCTCGAACACCGGGGAGCTGTTTTTT
>TRBV11-2|.|TRBJ2-1|many
CASSLGRGRDAYNEQFF
TGTGCCAGCAGCTTAGGGCGGGGTAGGGACGCCTACAATGAGCAGTTCTTC
>TRBV12-3/TRBV12-4|TRBD2|TRBJ2-1|many
CASSLAPSGAGEQFF
TGTGCCAGCAGCCTTGCACCTAGCGGGGCGGGCGAGCAGTTCTTC
>TRBV5-1|.|TRBJ2-1|.
CASSLGNVDSVSNEQFF
TGCGCCAGCAGCTTGGGAAATGTGGACTCGGTGTCGAATGAGCAGTTCTTC
>TRBV7-2|TRBD2|TRBJ2-3|medium-sized
CASSVGLARTDTQYF
TGTGCCAGCAGCGTTGGACTAGCCCGCACAGATACGCAGTATTTT
>TRBV28|.|TRBJ1-5|.
CASWGPRADLSNQPQHF
TGTGCCAGCTGGGGTCCTAGGGCAGATCTTAGCAATCAGCCCCAGCATTTT
>TRBV7-2|TRBD2|TRBJ2-7|many
CASSLHPQRGGVGEQYF
TGTGCCAGCAGCTTACACCCTCAGCGGGGGGGGGTGGGCGAGCAGTACTTC
>TRBV12-3/TRBV12-4|.|TRBJ2-5|many
CASSLFRGQETQYF
TGTGCCAGCAGTTTATTTCGGGGGCAAGAGACCCAGTACTTC
>TRBV20-1|.|TRBJ2-1|many
CSARRTTSMNEQFF
TGCAGTGCTAGACGAACCACTAGCATGAATGAGCAGTTCTTC
>TRBV5-1|TRBD2|TRBJ2-3|.
CASSLGLAGASTDTQYF
TGCGCCAGCAGCTTGGGACTAGCGGGAGCTAGCACAGATACGCAGTATTTT
>TRBV13|TRBD1|TRBJ1-5|few
CASSLGDRFSPQHF
TGTGCCAGCAGCTTGGGGGACAGGTTTTCGCCCCAGCATTTT
>TRBV11-2|TRBD2|TRBJ2-7|many
CASSLDASGGPGSYEQYF
TGTGCCAGCAGCTTAGATGCTAGCGGGGGCCCCGGGTCCTACGAGCAGTACTTC
>TRBV2|TRBD1|TRBJ2-3|many
CASTRQGFRTDTQYF
TGTGCCAGCACCAGACAGGGATTCCGCACAGATACGCAGTATTTT
>TRBV5-1|TRBD1|TRBJ1-2|many
CASRPGNRGPFHF
TGCGCCAGCAGGCCTGGAAACAGGGGGCCCTTCCACTTC
>TRBV12-3/TRBV12-4|.|TRBJ2-3|many
CASSLEQYTDTQYF
TGTGCCAGCAGTTTAGAACAGTACACAGATACGCAGTATTTT
>TRBV7-9|TRBD1|TRBJ1-5|many
CASSRQGNQPQHF
TGTGCCAGCAGCCGACAGGGGAATCAGCCCCAGCATTTT
>TRBV25-1|TRBD2|TRBJ2-3|.
CASSEYKSGGGTDTQYF
TGTGCCAGCAGTGAATATAAAAGCGGGGGGGGCACAGATACGCAGTATTTT
>TRBV15|.|TRBJ1-5|few
CSNQPQHF
TGTAGCAATCAGCCCCAGCATTTT
>TRBV14|.|TRBJ2-6|few
CASSHPPGFTSGANVLTF
TGTGCCAGCAGCCACCCCCCGGGATTCACCTCTGGGGCCAACGTCCTGACTTTC
>TRBV7-2|.|TRBJ2-1|many
CASSLNQDNEQFF
TGTGCCAGCAGCTTAAACCAGGACAATGAGCAGTTCTTC
>TRBV16|TRBD1|TRBJ1-1|few
CASNGQGREAFF
TGTGCCAGCAATGGACAGGGACGTGAAGCTTTCTTT
>TRBV11-2|.|TRBJ2-1|few
CASSLAGTREQFF
TGTGCCAGCAGCTTAGCGGGGACCAGGGAGCAGTTCTTC
>TRBV30|.|TRBJ1-1|.
CAWSRTTEAFF
TGTGCCTGGAGTCGTACGACTGAAGCTTTCTTT
>TRBV5-1|TRBD2|TRBJ2-3|few
CATTPGGTDTQYF
TGCGCCACCACACCGGGGGGAACAGATACGCAGTATTTT
>TRBV2|.|TRBJ2-5|many
CASSLQGQETQYF
TGTGCCAGCAGTCTACAGGGACAAGAGACCCAGTACTTC
>TRBV2|.|TRBJ2-5|many
CASSVGLEETQYF
TGTGCCAGCAGTGTTGGACTTGAAGAGACCCAGTACTTC
>TRBV6-2/TRBV6-3|TRBD1|TRBJ1-5|few
CASRTDRERGEDQPQHF
TGTGCCAGCAGAACGGACAGGGAGCGGGGAGAGGATCAGCCCCAGCATTTT
>TRBV12-3/TRBV12-4|.|TRBJ2-5|.
CASSYSGKEGTQYF
TGTGCCAGCAGTTATTCGGGGAAGGAAGGGACCCAGTACTTC
>TRBV18|.|TRBJ1-5|few
CASSTGENQPQHF
TGTGCCAGCTCTACAGGAGAAAATCAGCCCCAGCATTTT
>TRBV7-9|.|TRBJ1-6|many
CASSFTDPPLHF
TGTGCCAGCAGCTTTACAGACCCACCCCTCCACTTT
>TRBV15|TRBD1|TRBJ2-2|few
CATSREDRGRNGELFF
TGTGCCACCAGCAGAGAGGACAGGGGAAGGAACGGGGAGCTGTTTTTT
>TRBV19|.|TRBJ2-1|few
CASRGQRGSSYNEQFF
TGTGCCAGTAGGGGACAGCGGGGGAGCTCCTACAATGAGCAGTTCTTC
>TRBV30|TRBD1|TRBJ1-2|.
CAWSPPTGTSNYGYTF
TGTGCCTGGAGCCCTCCGACAGGGACTTCTAACTATGGCTACACCTTC
>TRBV18|TRBD1|TRBJ1-2|many
CASLPGQGPYGYTF
TGTGCCAGCTTACCGGGACAGGGGCCCTATGGCTACACCTTC
>TRBV18|.|TRBJ1-2|.
CASSPGIGYTF
TGTGCCAGCTCACCAGGGATTGGCTACACCTTC
>TRBV18|.|TRBJ1-6|many
CASSEGGVDSPLHF
TGTGCCAGCTCCGAAGGCGGAGTCGATTCACCCCTCCACTTT
>TRBV4-3|.|TRBJ1-4|many
CASSRGSPVTNEKLFF
TGCGCCAGCAGCCGGGGAAGTCCGGTCACTAATGAAAAACTGTTTTTT
>TRBV5-5|TRBD1|TRBJ1-2|.
CASTQQGAANYGYIF
TGTGCCAGCACCCAACAGGGGGCAGCTAACTATGGCTACATCTTC
>TRBV4-1|TRBD2|TRBJ2-1|many
CASSHGGAFHNEQFF
TGCGCCAGCAGCCACGGGGGGGCCTTCCACAATGAGCAGTTCTTC